These 10 T cell receptor beta chains were sequenced from one sample in a study of shared clonotypes between healthy human individuals. The data were produced by immunoSEQ multiplex PCR, yet TCRdb's version contains in-frame clones alone and is incomplete. Of some 500,000 clones in the sample, roughly 95% were seen once. Material: naive CD4+ T cells sorted from blood. Subset specified: CD45RA+ positively selected. These TCRs come from a woman aged 25 to 39 in good health.

V usage is TRBV5-8 and J usage is TRBJ2-5; weak D call: TRBD2 (6 bases). The CDR3 extends over 15 amino acids. V lost 5 bases to trimming and J lost 5 bases, with 19 bases between them. Germline V gene sequence: CDR1 SGHTS, CDR2 YDEGEE. The CDR3 region is CASRRAGGPTETQYF. Written as DNA, the CDR3 is TGTGCCAGCAGACGCGCCGGGGGACCCACGGAGACCCAGTACTTC.

The J gene is TRBJ2-7, the V gene TRBV14, with D perhaps TRBD1 or TRBD2 (6 bases each). The CDR3 sequence is 14 residues long. V was clipped by 4 bases and J by 8 bases, with 18 bases between them. Germline V gene lookup returns CDR1 SGHDN and CDR2 FVKESK. In nucleotides, the CDR3 is TGTGCCAGCAGCCGGCTGGGGGGCGGACAACAGCAGTACTTC. Translation: CASSRLGGGQQQYF. Drawing the rest from reference TRBV14 and TRBJ2-7, the complete variable domain is EAGVTQFPSHSVIEKGQTVTLRCDPISGHDNLYWYRRVMGKEIKFLLHFVKESKQDESGMPNNRFLAERTGGTYSTLKVQPAELEDSGVYFCASSRLGGGQQQYFGPGTRLTVT.

This chain connects TRBV6-5 to TRBJ2-1; tentatively, D is TRBD2 (5 bases). The CDR3 runs to 15 residues. In germline, CDR1 is MNHEY, CDR2 SVGAGI. V was clipped by 4 bases and J by 0 bases, with 10 bases between them. CDR3 amino acids: CASSFDGLSYNEQFF. CDR3 coding DNA: TGTGCCAGCAGTTTCGATGGACTCTCCTACAATGAGCAGTTCTTC.

This chain connects TRBV27 to TRBJ1-1; D is unresolved. Germline V gene data show CDR1 as MNHEY and CDR2 as SMNVEV (reference sequence). CDR3 length: 15 amino acids. The V gene lost 7 bases and the J gene lost 2 bases, with 17 bases spanning the gap. The CDR3 DNA reads as TGTGCCAGCAATTTCCGGGTGGGGTTCAACACTGAAGCTTTCTTT. As protein: CASNFRVGFNTEAFF.

The chain joins TRBV28 to TRBJ1-4; no clear D. The CDR3 is 15 amino acids. V was cut by 2 bases and J by 0 bases, with 7 bases left in between. The germline gives CDR1 MDHEN, CDR2 SYDVKM. The CDR3 coding sequence is TGTGCCAGCAGTTTAGAGTTTGCAACTAATGAAAAACTGTTTTTT. It encodes CASSLEFATNEKLFF.

This chain uses TRBV29-1 with TRBJ1-3, with D possibly TRBD1 on 5 matching bases. This CDR3 contains 13 residues. Germline lookup yields CDR1 SQVTM and CDR2 ANQGSEA. Trimming removed 7 bases at V and 0 bases at J, with 10 bases between. The chain's CDR3 is CSAEGSSGNTIYF. The CDR3 DNA sequence: TGCAGCGCGGAGGGGTCCTCTGGAAACACCATATATTTT.

The chain couples TRBV5-1 to TRBJ1-1, with TRBD1 as a possible D gene (5 bases). The germline V gene has CDR1 SGHRS and CDR2 YFSETQ. The CDR3 covers 13 residues. V shed 2 bases and J shed 5 bases, with 10 bases lying between them. The CDR3 DNA reads TGCGCCAGCAGCTTAGGGGAGCATACTGAAGCTTTCTTT. It yields the protein CASSLGEHTEAFF.

This chain links TRBV20-1 with TRBJ1-1; TRBD1 is a possible D gene (6 bases). The germline V gene encodes CDR1 DFQATT and CDR2 SNEGSKA (reference sequence). V shed 5 bases and J shed 6 bases, with 10 bases lying between them. There are 11 residues in the CDR3. The CDR3 protein is CSALRTAEAFF. CDR3 nucleotide sequence: TGCAGTGCTCTCCGGACAGCTGAAGCTTTCTTT.

V is TRBV20-1 and J is TRBJ2-7; D is uncertain. V lost 3 bases, J lost 4 bases, and 7 bases lay in between. The CDR3 is made up of 11 amino acids. CDR1 DFQATT and CDR2 SNEGSKA come from the germline V gene (reference sequence). CDR3 in DNA: TGCAGTGCTAGGAGATTATACGAGCAGTACTTC. Protein sequence: CSARRLYEQYF.

Turning to this clone: The sample carries other DNA sequences with the same CDR3. The V call is TRBV5-1, the J call TRBJ1-5, with D possibly TRBD1 on 6 matching bases. The CDR3 spans 13 residues. V was clipped by 0 bases and J by 7 bases, with 8 bases between them. From germline, CDR1 is SGHRS and CDR2 YFSETQ. CDR3: CASSLAGDQPQHF. Written as DNA, the CDR3 is TGCGCCAGCAGCTTGGCAGGGGACCAGCCCCAGCATTTT.